The T cell receptor beta chain described here comes from a study of cytomegalovirus exposure and HLA in healthy donors (dated 2017 in TCRdb). Describing the broader study: In an earlier analysis of roughly 500 of the donors, under 300 Gb of sequence data and 95 million to 130 million unique TCR beta sequences from 150 million to 200 million T cells were reported. Rather than using new phenotypic data, the later analysis identified candidate immune exposures from TCR beta sequences and from how often those sequences occurred across donors. Class I and class II HLA loci were covered by the typing at four-digit resolution. On average, roughly 240,000 unique TCR beta nucleotide sequences were sequenced per donor among roughly 430 genotyped donors of the cohort, with roughly a sixth of those sequences being non-productive. Donor age, sex, ethnicity and CMV serostatus were compiled alongside the repertoire data. The study aimed to test whether signatures of past pathogen exposure could be identified by cataloging public T cell receptors. In a later analysis, previously published TCR beta repertoires from more than 500 donors were re-analyzed and high-resolution HLA genotyping was added so that TCR occurrence patterns could be studied. About five DR-DQ haplotypes were treated as single units for association and clustering because of strong linkage in the cohort. An earlier analysis of fewer than 700 of the donors applied high-throughput TCR beta sequencing to assess whether each TCR beta V gene segment acted as functional or pseudogenic. The study used immunosequencing to profile the T cell repertoires of 670 or so subjects and linked those repertoires to cytomegalovirus serostatus. Typing coverage differed by locus: A, B, C, DRB1 and DQB1 were typed in roughly 620-630 donors, DQA1 in approximately 520, DPA1 in 600 to 610, and DPB1 in just under 490. To predict cytomegalovirus infection status, the study brought together high-throughput TCR immunosequencing, statistical association of individual TCRs with disease status, and machine learning. Among the roughly 400 genotyped donors, approximately 76% belonged to the genetic ancestry cluster associated with self-reported Caucasian donors. About 330 gigabases of sequencing data and around 80 million unique TCR sequences made up an early release that covered approximately 700 HLA-typed donors. In addition to the first cohort of 666 subjects, a separate validation cohort of 130 or so different subjects was used. Every discovery cohort repertoire had been produced on one sequencing platform. A later genetic analysis used genome-wide SNP genotypes for 398 of the 666 donors, treating that subset as a discovery cohort.

Libraries were prepared through the immunoSEQ multiplex PCR assay. A mixture of 60 forward primers for TCR Vbeta segments and 13 reverse primers for TCR Jbeta segments was used in the multiplex PCR. Amplification of the CDR3 region of rearranged TCR beta genes was performed with a multiplex PCR assay on genomic DNA. The amplified TCR beta libraries were sequenced on the Illumina HiSeq System as 87-base-pair reads. For the original study's pipeline: A later analysis tallied some 79 million unique TCR beta chains across the 666 repertoires, and approximately 12 million of those chains were shared by two or more donors. Raw reads were error-corrected and collapsed into unique sequences with a nearest-neighbor algorithm that merged closely related sequences to remove PCR and sequencing errors. CDR3 sequences were aligned to IMGT reference sequences to assign V, D and J gene segments. For a sequence to be retained, a match of at least six nucleotides was required to both a V gene segment and a J gene segment. Rearrangements were called productive when the CDR3 lacked stop codons and stayed in frame with V and J; all others were non-productive. Following IMGT convention, CDR3 was defined as the stretch from the second conserved V-encoded cysteine up to the conserved J-encoded phenylalanine. In an earlier analysis of around 640 of the donors, sequences lacking an unambiguous match to a single V gene segment were excluded. In an earlier analysis of around 600 of the donors, V segments were called functional above 56.7% productive rearrangements and were called segregating when the between-donor standard deviation exceeded 5%. To diagnose cytomegalovirus status from the catalog of TCR beta chain sequences, a statistical classification framework was built. In a later analysis, V and J genes were assigned by comparing TCR nucleotide sequences against IMGT/GENE-DB human TR gene sequences. Using the TCRdist pipeline, a later analysis assigned CDR3 sequences along with most-parsimonious VDJ recombination scenarios. In a later analysis, each TCR beta chain was defined by its CDR3 amino acid sequence together with its V-gene family, and reads without a unique V-gene family were excluded. To address suspected cross-contamination and a sequencing artifact, a later analysis removed 450 to 700 highly shared, low-generation-probability nucleotide sequences. In a later analysis, a clonal expansion index was calculated for each public chain from normalized within-repertoire ranks of inferred template counts. A later analysis computed generation probabilities with a VDJ recombination model fitted to out-of-frame rearrangements, and checked the results against IGoR. A later analysis scored TCR-TCR, TCR-HLA and TCR-CMV co-occurrence with hypergeometric tests, applying a repertoire-size bias correction to TCR pairs. False discovery rates were estimated in a later analysis by permuting HLA or CMV assignments 20 times. In a later analysis, co-occurring TCRs were grouped using DBSCAN, with TCRdist sequence similarity added in when clustering inside HLA-allele-positive subsets. Repertoires with fewer than 30,000 or more than 120,000 public chains, plus five repertoires with anomalous nucleotide sharing, were excluded from co-occurrence clustering. TCRdb took over this immuneACCESS table, retaining in-frame rearrangements with V and J assigned. Such tables are incomplete; in checked studies, under half of the missing clones stem from an unresolved V gene, and the remainder is unexplained. V and J calls and clone size are copied from that table; D and trimming were computed from the DNA. The sample table lists 150,000 or so clones, 60% to 85% of them with a count of one. The top ten hold around 2% of the sample.

In the germline V gene, CDR1 corresponds to SGHVS and CDR2 to FNYEAQ. The CDR3 runs 16 amino acids, cysteine and phenylalanine included. Of all the DNA, just the CDR3 is kept, 48 bases in frame from base 1. V is pruned by 3 bases and J by 3 bases, leaving 10 bases of the junction without a gene match. The full study reports these points: Some IMGT-functional V segments, including TRBV6-2 and TRBV6-3, could not be distinguished by the 87-base-pair reads and were therefore excluded. In both the original and validation cohorts, the classifier was reported to diagnose cytomegalovirus status with high specificity and sensitivity. Only TCR beta chains were sequenced in this cohort, and the absence of alpha or paired-chain data limited detectable features. A cluster of highly shared sequence variants was judged likely to represent a technical artifact of the sequencing pipeline. The only immune exposure information available for the cohort was CMV serostatus. It was suggested by the authors that the approach could potentially be generalized to other disease states and immunological phenotypes. In a later analysis, HLA-associated TCR beta chains were found to be more clonally expanded and to have lower generation probabilities than equally common non-associated chains. A further reported finding was that TCR beta sequences accurately predicted the HLA-A and HLA-B alleles for most subjects in the first cohort. Roughly uniform sequencing depth across donors was assumed in presence/absence analyses, although this assumption may not hold. In a later analysis, TCR association rates were found to vary across HLA loci, with the most associated TCRs seen for DRB1 alleles and the fewest for HLA-C alleles. Assigning TCR associations to individual alleles was difficult when HLA alleles, especially DR and DQ, strongly co-occurred. A later analysis reported that several top co-occurrence clusters appeared linked to parvovirus B19, influenza, CMV and Epstein-Barr virus. Because HLA typing was missing for some donors at each locus, association tests included only the typed subset. Specific HLA alleles were associated with some 15,000 TCR beta sequences at a false discovery rate of 0.05 in a later analysis. In a later genetic analysis, a missense DCLRE1C variant was associated with V-gene and J-gene trimming of TCR beta chains, and the association was replicated in an independent cohort. A total of 150 to 200 TCR beta chains were listed by the study as associated with cytomegalovirus. Over 15 rarely observed V segments, including chromosome 9 orphons, were excluded from the earlier analysis of some 590 of the donors because counts were too low. Most CMV-associated TCR beta chains appeared to be HLA-restricted in a later analysis, and the HLA associations seemed to be driven largely by CMV exposure. Three of the identified cytomegalovirus-associated TCR beta chains were confirmed in vitro to be specific for cytomegalovirus antigens. Linkage disequilibrium might explain the correlated functional status among segregating V segments, but an unknown experimental factor could not be ruled out. In a later genetic analysis, fewer N-insertions in productive TCRs were reported among donors in an Asian-associated ancestry cluster than the roughly 700-donor mean. Most TCR sequences were observed very rarely across donors, whereas some public TCRs were present in many individuals. In an earlier analysis of some 550 of the donors, most TCR beta V segments were observed in productive rearrangements about 87% or about 30% of the time, broadly matching IMGT annotations.

The cohort comprised under 700 healthy bone marrow donors. All cohort members were sampled while nominally healthy, although unrecorded immune exposures were likely present. The donor tested CMV seropositive and was one of the 289 seropositive cohort members. A peripheral blood sample was collected from each donor, and TCR beta sequencing was performed on peripheral blood mononuclear cells. The Qiagen DNeasy Blood Extraction Kit was used to extract genomic DNA from the blood cell samples. Concerning this clone itself: The antigen this receptor binds is unknown. There are no base qualities to consult, and no much larger clone falls within one base.

The chain uses TRBV7-6 and TRBJ2-7, with 8 junctional bases fitting TRBD2. The receptor's source is a man between 50 and 59 years old in good health and CMV-seropositive. The material sequenced was PBMCs. The CDR3 loop reads CASSFRAGGGIYEQYF. The nucleotide sequence is TGTGCCAGCAGCTTTAGGGCCGGGGGGGGAATCTACGAGCAGTACTTC.